The entry below describes one TCR beta chain. In the PCR, 60 Vbeta and 13 Jbeta primers were used. Generated by immunoSEQ multiplex PCR, the TCRdb table keeps only in-frame clones and is missing some. The data hold around 230,000 clones, with 70% to 90% observed a single time. The sample comes from a study of cytomegalovirus exposure and HLA in healthy donors. The germline V gene has CDR1 SGDLS and CDR2 YYNGEE. Deletions cut 0 bases from V and 5 bases from J, with 15 bases between. This CDR3 spans 16 amino acids. The sequenced sample was PBMCs. The chain joins TRBV9 to TRBJ2-1; maybe TRBD2 (5 bases). This receptor was obtained from a girl aged 2 to 9 in good health and CMV-seronegative. The CDR3 loop is CASSVGRGIFDNEQFF. The CDR3 DNA sequence: TGTGCCAGCAGCGTAGGTCGGGGAATATTCGACAATGAGCAGTTCTTC. The full variable domain, its missing parts supplied by reference TRBV9 and TRBJ2-1, is DSGVTQTPKHLITATGQRVTLRCSPRSGDLSVYWYQQSLDQGLQFLIQYYNGEERAKGNILERFSAQQFPDLHSELNLSSLELGDSALYFCASSVGRGIFDNEQFFGPGTRLTVL.